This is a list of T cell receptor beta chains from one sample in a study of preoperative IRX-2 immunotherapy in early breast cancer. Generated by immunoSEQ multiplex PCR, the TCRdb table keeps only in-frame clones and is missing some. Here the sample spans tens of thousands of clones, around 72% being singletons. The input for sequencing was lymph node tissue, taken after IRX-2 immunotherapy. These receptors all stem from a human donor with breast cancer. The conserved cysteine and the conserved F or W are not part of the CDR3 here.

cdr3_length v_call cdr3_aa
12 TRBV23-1 ATRETVTNYGYT
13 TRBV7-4 ASNTVAGVSYEQY
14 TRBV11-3 ASSSTGTSGSYEQY
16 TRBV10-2 ASTPPRGQGENTGELF
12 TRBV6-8 ASSYSKVGNTIY
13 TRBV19 ATLGVGRGTDTQY
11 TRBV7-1 ASRPGGSETQY
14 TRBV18 ASSPPWVTSNEKLF
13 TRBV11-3 ASSLVRPGDEKLF
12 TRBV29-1 SVEGGGWTSEQF
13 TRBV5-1 ASSLENANTGELF
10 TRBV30 AWVPERDGYT
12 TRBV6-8 ASSRTGFNYEQY
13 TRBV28 ASSFQGAVNQPQH
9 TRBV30 AWSVSEKLF
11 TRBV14 ASSQGLRETQY
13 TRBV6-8 ASRRTGDTGNTIY
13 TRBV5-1 ASSLRWGTGHEQY
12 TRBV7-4 ASSGRAVADTQY
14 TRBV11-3 ASSFTGTSGIETQY
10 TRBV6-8 ASSYRQGGYT
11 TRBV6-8 ASRVDRPGGYT
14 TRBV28 ASSFSGSGGFYGYT
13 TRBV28 ASSLRPSSTDTQY
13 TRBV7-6 ASSLVDRVETEAF
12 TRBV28 ASSLGQGPYEQY
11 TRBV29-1 SVEDGTNYGYT
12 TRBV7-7 ASSPLQSNQPQH
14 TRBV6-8 ASSPRGRRAGNTIY
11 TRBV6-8 AISPRTEEGYT
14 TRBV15 ATSRAGTGYQETQY
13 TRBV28 ASIFTGTANTEAF
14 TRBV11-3 ASSSRLAGASGEQF
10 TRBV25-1 ASSESGLGYT
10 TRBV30 AWSPTTKKAF
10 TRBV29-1 SVETGAYGYT
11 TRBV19 ASSGQGTYEQY
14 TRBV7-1 ASSRVMGSSGNTIY
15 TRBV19 ASSMLGTSSGANVLT
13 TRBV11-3 ASSLGERGTDTQY
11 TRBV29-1 SVVGGAVNIQY
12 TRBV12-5 ASKRTGEAGELF
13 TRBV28 ASSTTGDRRQPQH
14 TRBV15 ATSRKVGGNTGELF
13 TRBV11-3 ASSRSGQYQETQY
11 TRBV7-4 ASSRTGGEKLF
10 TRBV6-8 ASGTAHQPQH
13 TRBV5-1 ASRFTGGRNTEAF
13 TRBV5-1 ASSVTGDSGNTIY
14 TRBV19 ASSPPGQGGNTEAF
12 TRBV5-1 ASSSQGAGTEAF
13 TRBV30 AWNSWRGMNTEAF
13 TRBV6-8 ASIRGGPASLEQY
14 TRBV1 ASSQGRGQANQPQH